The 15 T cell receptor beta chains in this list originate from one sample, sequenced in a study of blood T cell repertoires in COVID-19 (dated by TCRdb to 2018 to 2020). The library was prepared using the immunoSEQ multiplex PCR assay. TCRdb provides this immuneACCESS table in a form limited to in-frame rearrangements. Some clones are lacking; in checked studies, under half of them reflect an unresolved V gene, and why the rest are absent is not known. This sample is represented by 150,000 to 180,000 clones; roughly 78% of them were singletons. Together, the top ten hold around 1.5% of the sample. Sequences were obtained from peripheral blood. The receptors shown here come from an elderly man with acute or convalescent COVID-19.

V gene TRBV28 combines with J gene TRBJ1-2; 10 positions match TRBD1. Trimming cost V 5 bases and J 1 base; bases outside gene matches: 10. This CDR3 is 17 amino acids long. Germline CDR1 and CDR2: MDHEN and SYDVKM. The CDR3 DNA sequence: TGTGCCAGCAGTCCGCCGGGACAGGGGATGGGTAACTATGGCTACACCTTC. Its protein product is CASSPPGQGMGNYGYTF.

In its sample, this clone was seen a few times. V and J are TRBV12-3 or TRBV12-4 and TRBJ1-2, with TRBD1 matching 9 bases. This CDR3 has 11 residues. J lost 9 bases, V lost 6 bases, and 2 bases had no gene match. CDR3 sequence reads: CASRDRGSYTF. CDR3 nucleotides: TGTGCCAGCAGGGACAGGGGAAGCTACACCTTC.

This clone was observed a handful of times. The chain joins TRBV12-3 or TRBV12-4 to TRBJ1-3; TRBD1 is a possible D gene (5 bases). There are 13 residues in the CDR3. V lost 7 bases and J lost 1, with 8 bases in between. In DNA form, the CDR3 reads TGTGCCAGCAATGCAGGGTCTGGAAACACCATATATTTT. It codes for CASNAGSGNTIYF.

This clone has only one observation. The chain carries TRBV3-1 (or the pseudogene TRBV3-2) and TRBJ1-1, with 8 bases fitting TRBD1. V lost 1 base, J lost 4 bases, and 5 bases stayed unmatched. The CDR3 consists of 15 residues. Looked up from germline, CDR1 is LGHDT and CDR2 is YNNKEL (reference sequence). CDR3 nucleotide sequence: TGTGCCAGCAGCCAAGGGACAGGGTGGGTCACTGAAGCTTTCTTT. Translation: CASSQGTGWVTEAFF.

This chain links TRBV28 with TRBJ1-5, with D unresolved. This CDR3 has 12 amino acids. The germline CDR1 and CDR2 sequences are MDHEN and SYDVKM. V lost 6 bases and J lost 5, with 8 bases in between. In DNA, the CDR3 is TGTGCCAGCAGCCCCCCCTATCAGCCCCAGCATTTT. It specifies CASSPPYQPQHF.

Here the CDR3 reads CASSFQGAGGYTF. For the CDR3, the DNA is TGTGCCAGCAGTTTTCAGGGGGCTGGTGGCTACACCTTC. This chain links TRBV27 with TRBJ1-2; 8 positions match TRBD1. Germline loops: CDR1 MNHEY, CDR2 SMNVEV (reference sequence). V lost 3 bases, J lost 7 bases, and 4 bases stayed unmatched. This CDR3 spans 13 amino acids.

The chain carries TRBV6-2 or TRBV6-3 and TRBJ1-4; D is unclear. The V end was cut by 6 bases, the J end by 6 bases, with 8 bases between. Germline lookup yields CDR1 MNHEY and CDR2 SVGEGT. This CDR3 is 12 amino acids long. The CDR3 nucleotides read TGTGCCAGCAGCGCGCCGTATGAAAAACTGTTTTTT. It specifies CASSAPYEKLFF.

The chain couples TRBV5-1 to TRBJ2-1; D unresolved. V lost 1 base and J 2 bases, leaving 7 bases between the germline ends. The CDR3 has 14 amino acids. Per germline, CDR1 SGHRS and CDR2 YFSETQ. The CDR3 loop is CASSLTATYNEQFF. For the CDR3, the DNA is TGCGCCAGCAGCTTGACAGCTACCTACAATGAGCAGTTCTTC.

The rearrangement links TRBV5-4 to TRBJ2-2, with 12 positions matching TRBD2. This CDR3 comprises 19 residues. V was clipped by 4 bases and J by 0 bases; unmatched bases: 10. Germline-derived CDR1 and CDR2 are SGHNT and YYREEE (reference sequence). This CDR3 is CASSPQLGLAGANTGELFF. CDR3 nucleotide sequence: TGTGCCAGCAGCCCACAGTTGGGACTAGCGGGCGCGAACACCGGGGAGCTGTTTTTT.

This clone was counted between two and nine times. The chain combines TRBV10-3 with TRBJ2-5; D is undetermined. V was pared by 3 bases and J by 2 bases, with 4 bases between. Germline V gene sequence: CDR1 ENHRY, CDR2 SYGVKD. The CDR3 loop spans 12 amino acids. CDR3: CAISDRQETQYF. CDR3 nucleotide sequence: TGTGCCATCAGTGATCGGCAAGAGACCCAGTACTTC.

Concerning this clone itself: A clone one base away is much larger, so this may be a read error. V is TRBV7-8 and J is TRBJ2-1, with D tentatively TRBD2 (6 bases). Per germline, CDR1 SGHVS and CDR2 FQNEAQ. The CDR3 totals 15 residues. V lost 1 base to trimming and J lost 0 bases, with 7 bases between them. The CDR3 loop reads CASSLDGSSYNEQFF. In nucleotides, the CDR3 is TGTGCCAGCAGCTTAGACGGGAGCTCCTACAATGAGCAGTTCTTC.

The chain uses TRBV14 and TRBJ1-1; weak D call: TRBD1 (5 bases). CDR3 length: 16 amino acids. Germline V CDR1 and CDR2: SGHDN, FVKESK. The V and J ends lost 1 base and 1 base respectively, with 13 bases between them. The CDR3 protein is CASSQVGGRQNTEAFF. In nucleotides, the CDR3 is TGTGCCAGCAGCCAAGTGGGGGGACGACAGAACACTGAAGCTTTCTTT.

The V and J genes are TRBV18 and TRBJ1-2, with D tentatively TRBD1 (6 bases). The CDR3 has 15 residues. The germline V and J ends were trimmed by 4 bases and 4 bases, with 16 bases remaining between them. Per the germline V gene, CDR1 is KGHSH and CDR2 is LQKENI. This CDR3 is CASSRSSDSAYGYTF. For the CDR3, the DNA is TGTGCCAGCTCACGCTCTTCGGACAGTGCCTATGGCTACACCTTC.

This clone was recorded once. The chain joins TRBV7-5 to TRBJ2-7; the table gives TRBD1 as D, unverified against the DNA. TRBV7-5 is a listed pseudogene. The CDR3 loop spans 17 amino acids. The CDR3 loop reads CARSLERPGGCSYEQYF. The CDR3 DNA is TGTGCCAGAAGCTTAGAAAGGCCAGGGGGCTGCTCCTACGAGCAGTACTTC.

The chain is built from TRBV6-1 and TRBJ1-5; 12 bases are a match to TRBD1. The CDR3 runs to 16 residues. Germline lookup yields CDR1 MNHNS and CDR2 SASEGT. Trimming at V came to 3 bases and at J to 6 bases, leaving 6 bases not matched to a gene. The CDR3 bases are TGTGCCAGCAGTGACCGGGACAGGGGGCCTGGTCAGCCCCAGCATTTT. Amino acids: CASSDRDRGPGQPQHF.